This T cell receptor beta chain appears in the sequencing data of a study of shared clonotypes between healthy human individuals. Study outcomes and limitations: An anticipated effect of sequencing depth on clonotype sharing among donors was recognized.

Sequencing used immunoSEQ multiplex PCR; TCRdb keeps in-frame clones, though not all of them. The sample contains under 1,100,000 clones, about 80% of which appear only once. In regard to this clone: The antigen is undetermined.

The donors were adults (healthy and HIV-negative) with no recent acute infections or vaccinations. Negatively enriched CD4+ T cells were divided by CD45RA into naive and memory. Trimming pared 7 bases from V and 1 base from J, leaving 7 bases between. Germline CDR1 MDHEN, CDR2 SYDVKM. The CDR3 sequence is 13 residues long. This sequence originates from a man younger than 30 in good health. Some clones in this sample may be carry-over from other donors' samples. The chain recombines TRBV28 with TRBJ2-2; D gene ambiguous. Material for sequencing was memory CD4+ T cells from PBMCs. Subset: CD45RA-negative fraction. CDR3 bases: TGTGCCAGCATCCTGGGGAACACCGGGGAGCTGTTTTTT. This encodes CASILGNTGELFF.